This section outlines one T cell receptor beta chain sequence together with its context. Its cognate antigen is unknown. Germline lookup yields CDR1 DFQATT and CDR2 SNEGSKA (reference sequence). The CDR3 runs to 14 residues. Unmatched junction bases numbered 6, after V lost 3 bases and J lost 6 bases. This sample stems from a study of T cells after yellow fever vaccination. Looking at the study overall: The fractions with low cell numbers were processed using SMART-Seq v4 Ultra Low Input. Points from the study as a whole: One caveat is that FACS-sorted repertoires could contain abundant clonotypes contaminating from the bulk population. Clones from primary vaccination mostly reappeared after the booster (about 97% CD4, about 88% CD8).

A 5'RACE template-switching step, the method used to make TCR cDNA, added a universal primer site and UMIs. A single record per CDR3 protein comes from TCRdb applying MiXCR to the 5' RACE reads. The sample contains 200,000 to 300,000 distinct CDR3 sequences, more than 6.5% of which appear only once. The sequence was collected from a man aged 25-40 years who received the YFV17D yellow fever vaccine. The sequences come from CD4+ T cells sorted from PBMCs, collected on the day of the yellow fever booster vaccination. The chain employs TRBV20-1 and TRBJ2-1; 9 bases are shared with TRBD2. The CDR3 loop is CSARSSGIPNEQFF. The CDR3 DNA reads TGCAGTGCTAGGTCTAGCGGGATCCCCAATGAGCAGTTCTTC.